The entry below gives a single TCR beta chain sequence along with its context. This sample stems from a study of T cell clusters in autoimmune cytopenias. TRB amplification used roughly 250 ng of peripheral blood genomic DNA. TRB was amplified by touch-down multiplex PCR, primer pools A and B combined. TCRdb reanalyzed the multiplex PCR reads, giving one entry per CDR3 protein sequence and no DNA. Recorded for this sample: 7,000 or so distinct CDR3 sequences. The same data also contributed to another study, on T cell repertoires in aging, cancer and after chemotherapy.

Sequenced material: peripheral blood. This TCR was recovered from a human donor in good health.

CDR3 loop: CAWHFNEKLFF. This rearrangement joins TRBV30 to TRBJ1-4. This CDR3 is built from 11 residues. In germline, CDR1 is GTSNPN, CDR2 SVGIG (reference sequence).